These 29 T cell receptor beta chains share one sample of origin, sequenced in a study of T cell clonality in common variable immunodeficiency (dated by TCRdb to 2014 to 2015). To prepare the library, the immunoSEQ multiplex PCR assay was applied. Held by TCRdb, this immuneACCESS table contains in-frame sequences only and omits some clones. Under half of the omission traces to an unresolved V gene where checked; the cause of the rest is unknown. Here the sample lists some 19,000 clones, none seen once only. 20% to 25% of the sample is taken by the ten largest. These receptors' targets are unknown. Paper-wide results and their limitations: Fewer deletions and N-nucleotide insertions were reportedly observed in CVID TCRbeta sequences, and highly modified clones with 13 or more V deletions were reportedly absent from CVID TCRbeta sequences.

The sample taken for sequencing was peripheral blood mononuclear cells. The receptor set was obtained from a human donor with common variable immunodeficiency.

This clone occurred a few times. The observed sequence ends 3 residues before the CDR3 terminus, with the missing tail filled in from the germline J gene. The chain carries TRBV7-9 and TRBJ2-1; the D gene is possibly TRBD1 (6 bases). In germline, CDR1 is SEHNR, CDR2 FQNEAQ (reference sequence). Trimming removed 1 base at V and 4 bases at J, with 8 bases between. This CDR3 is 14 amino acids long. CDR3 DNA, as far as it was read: TGTGCCAGCAGCTTAGGGCAGGGGTACAATGAG. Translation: CASSLGQGYNE. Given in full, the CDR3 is CASSLGQGYNEQFF. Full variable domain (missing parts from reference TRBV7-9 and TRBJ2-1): DTGVSQNPRHKITKRGQNVTFRCDPISEHNRLYWYRQTLGQGPEFLTYFQNEAQLEKSRLLSDRFSAERPKGSFSTLEIQRTEQGDSAMYLCASSLGQGYNEQFFGPGTRLTVL.

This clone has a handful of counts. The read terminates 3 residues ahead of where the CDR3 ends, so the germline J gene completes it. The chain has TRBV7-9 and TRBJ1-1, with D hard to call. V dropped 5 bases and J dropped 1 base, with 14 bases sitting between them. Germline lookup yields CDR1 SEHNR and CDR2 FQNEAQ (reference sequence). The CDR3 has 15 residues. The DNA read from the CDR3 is TGTGCCAGCAGCCCCCCAAAGAACAGGAACACTGAA. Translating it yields CASSPPKNRNTE. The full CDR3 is CASSPPKNRNTEAFF.

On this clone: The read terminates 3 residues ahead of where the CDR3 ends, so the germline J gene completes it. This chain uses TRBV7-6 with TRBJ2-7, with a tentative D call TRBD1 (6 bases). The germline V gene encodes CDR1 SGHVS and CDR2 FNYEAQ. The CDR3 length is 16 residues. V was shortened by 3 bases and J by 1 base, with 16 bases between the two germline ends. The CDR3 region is CASSFIDRKMSYEQYF. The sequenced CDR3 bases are TGTGCCAGCAGCTTTATAGACAGGAAGATGTCCTACGAG.

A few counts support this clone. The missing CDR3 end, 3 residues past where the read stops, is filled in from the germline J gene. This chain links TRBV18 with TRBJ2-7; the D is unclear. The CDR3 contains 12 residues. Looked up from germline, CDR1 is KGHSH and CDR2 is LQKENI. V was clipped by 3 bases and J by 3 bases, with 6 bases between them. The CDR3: CASSPRGYEQYF. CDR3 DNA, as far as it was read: TGTGCCAGCTCACCGAGAGGCTACGAG.

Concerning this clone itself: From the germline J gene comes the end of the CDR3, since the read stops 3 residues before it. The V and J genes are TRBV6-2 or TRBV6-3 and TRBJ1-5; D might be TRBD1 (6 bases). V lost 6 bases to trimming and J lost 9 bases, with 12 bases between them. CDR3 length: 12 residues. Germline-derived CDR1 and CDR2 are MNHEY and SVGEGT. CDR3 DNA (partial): TGTGCCAGCAGAGGGGGACCGGGGCCC. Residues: CASRGGPGP. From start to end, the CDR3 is CASRGGPGPQHF.

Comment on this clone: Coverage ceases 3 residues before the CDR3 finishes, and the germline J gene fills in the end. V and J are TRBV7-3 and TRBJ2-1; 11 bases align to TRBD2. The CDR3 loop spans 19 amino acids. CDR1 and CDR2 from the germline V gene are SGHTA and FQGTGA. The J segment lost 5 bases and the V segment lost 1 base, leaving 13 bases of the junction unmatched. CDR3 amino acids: CASSLKVVPVAGGDNEQFF. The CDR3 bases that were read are TGTGCCAGCAGCTTAAAAGTTGTCCCGGTAGCGGGGGGGGACAATGAG.

The CDR3 bases that were read are TGTGCCAGCACCCCACAGGGCTCTGGGGCCAACGTC. This translates into CASTPQGSGANV. The CDR3 in its entirety is CASTPQGSGANVLTF. This chain links TRBV6-2 or TRBV6-3 with TRBJ2-6; a possible D gene is TRBD1 (6 bases). The read falls 3 residues short of the CDR3 end, and the missing part is taken from the germline J gene. Germline-derived CDR1 and CDR2 are MNHEY and SVGEGT. V lost 7 bases to trimming and J lost 0 bases, with 10 bases between them. The CDR3 runs 15 residues.

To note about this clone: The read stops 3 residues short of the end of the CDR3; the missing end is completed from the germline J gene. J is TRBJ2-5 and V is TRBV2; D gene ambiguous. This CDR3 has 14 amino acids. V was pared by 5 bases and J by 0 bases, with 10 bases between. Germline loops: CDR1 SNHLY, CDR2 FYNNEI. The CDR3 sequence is CASSLDTNQETQYF. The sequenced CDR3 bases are TGTGCCAGCAGTCTCGACACAAACCAAGAGACC. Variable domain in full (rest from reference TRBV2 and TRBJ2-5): EPEVTQTPSHQVTQMGQEVILRCVPISNHLYFYWYRQILGQKVEFLVSFYNNEISEKSEIFDDQFSVERPDGSNFTLKIRSTKLEDSAMYFCASSLDTNQETQYFGPGTRLLVL.

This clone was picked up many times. CDR3 sequence reads: CSVDSSGGGNEQFF. The CDR3 bases that were read are TGCAGCGTTGATTCTAGCGGAGGGGGTAATGAG. This sequence joins TRBV29-1 and TRBJ2-1, with D maybe TRBD2 (7 bases). The CDR3 is cut off 3 residues early in the read; its end comes from the germline J gene. Trimming removed 3 bases from V and 7 bases from J, with 16 bases in between. This CDR3 comprises 14 residues. CDR1 and CDR2 from the germline V gene are SQVTM and ANQGSEA.

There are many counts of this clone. CDR3 loop: CSVVRSGGAFF. CDR3 DNA (partial): TGCAGCGTTGTTAGGAGCGGCGGG. J is TRBJ1-1 and V is TRBV29-1; D is undetermined. The read comes to an end 3 residues before the CDR3 does, leaving the germline J gene to fill in the end. Looked up from germline, CDR1 is SQVTM and CDR2 is ANQGSEA. The CDR3 length is 11 residues.

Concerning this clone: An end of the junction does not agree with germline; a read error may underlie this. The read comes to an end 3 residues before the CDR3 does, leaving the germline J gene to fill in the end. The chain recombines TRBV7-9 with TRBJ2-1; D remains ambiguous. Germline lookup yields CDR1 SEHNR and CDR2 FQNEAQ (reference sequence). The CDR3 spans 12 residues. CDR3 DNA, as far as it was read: TGTTCCAGCACGGTAGCCTACAATGAG. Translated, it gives CSSTVAYNE. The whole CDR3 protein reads CSSTVAYNEQFF.

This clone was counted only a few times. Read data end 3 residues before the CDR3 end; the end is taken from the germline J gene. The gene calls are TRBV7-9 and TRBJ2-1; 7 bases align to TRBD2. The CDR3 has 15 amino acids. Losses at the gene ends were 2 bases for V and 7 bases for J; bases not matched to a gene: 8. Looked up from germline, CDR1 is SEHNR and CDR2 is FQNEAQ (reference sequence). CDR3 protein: CASSLLGGAGNEQFF. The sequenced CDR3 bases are TGTGCCAGCAGCTTATTGGGGGGAGCGGGAAATGAG.

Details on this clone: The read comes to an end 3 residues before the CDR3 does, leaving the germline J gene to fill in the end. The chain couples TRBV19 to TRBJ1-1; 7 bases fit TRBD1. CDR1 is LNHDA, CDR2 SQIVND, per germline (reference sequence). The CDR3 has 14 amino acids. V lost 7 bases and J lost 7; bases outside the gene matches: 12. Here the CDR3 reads CASNTRTGPFEAFF. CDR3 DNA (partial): TGTGCCAGTAATACCCGGACAGGTCCATTTGAA.

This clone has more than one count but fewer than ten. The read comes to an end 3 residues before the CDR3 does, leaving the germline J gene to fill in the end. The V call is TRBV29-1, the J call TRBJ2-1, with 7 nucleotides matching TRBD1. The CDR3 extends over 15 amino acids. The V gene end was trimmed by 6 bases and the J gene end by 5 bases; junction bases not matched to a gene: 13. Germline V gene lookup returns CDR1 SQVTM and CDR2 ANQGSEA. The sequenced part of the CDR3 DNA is TGCAGCGTGAACAAAGGGGGCGCGGATCACAATGAG. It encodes CSVNKGGADHNE. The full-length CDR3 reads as CSVNKGGADHNEQFF.

CDR3 protein: CASSSGLALDTQYF. The CDR3 DNA, read in part, is TGTGCCAGCAGCTCGGGCCTAGCGTTAGATACG. The chain links TRBV7-2 to TRBJ2-3; tentatively, D is TRBD2 (6 bases). Coverage ceases 3 residues before the CDR3 finishes, and the germline J gene fills in the end. Germline CDR1 SGHTA, CDR2 FQGNSA. CDR3 length: 14 residues. Trimming took off 4 bases at V and 5 bases at J, with 13 bases between the two ends.

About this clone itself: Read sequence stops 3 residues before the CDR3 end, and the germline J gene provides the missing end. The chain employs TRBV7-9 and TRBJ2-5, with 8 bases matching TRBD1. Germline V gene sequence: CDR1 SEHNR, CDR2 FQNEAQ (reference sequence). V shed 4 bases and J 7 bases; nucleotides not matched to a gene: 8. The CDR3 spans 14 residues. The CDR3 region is CASSSDRGLWTQYF. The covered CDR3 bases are TGTGCCAGCAGCTCCGACAGGGGCCTTTGGACC.

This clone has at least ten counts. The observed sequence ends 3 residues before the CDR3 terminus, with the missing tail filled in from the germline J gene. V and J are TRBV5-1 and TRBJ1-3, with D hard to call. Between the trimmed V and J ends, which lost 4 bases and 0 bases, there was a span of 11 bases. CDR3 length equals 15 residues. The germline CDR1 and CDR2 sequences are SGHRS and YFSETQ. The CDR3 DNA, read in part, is TGCGCCAGCAGCATACGCGAAGACTCTGGAAACACC. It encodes CASSIREDSGNT. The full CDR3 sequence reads CASSIREDSGNTIYF.

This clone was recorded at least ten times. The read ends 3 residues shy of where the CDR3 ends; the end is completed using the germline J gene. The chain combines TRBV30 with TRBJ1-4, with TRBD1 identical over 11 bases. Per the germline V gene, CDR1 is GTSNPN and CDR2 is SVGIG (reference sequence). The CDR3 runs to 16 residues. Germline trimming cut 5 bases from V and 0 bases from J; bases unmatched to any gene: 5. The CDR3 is CAWADRGLATNEKLFF. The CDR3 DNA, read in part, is TGTGCCTGGGCGGACAGGGGGCTTGCAACTAATGAAAAA.

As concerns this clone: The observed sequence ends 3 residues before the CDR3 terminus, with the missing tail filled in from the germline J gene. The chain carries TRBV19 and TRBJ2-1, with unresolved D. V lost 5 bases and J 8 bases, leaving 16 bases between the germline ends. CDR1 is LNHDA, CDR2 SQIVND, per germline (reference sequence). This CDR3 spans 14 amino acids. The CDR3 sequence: CASSFSPVVDEQFF. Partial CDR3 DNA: TGTGCCAGTAGTTTTTCTCCCGTTGTAGATGAG.

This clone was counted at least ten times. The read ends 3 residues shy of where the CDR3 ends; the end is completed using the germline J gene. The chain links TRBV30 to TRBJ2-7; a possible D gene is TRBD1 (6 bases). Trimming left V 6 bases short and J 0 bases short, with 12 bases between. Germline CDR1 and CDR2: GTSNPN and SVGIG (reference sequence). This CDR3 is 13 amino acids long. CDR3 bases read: TGTGCCTGCCTTAGGACAGCCTCCTACGAG. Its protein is CACLRTASYE. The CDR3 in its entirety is CACLRTASYEQYF.

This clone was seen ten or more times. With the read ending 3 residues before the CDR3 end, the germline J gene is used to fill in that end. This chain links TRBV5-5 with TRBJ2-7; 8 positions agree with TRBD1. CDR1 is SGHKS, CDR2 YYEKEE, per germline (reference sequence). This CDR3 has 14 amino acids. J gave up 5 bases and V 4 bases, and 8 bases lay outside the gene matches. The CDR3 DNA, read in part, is TGTGCCAGCAGCCCGAGGACAGGGACCGACGAG. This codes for CASSPRTGTDE. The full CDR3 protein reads CASSPRTGTDEQYF.

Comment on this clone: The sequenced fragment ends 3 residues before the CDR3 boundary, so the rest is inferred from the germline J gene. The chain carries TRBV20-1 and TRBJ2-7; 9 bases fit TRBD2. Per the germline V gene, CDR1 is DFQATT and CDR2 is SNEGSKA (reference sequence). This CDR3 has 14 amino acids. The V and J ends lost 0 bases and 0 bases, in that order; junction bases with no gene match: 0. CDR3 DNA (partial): TGCAGTGCTAGAGATAGCGGGGGCTCCTACGAG. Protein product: CSARDSGGSYE. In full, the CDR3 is CSARDSGGSYEQYF.

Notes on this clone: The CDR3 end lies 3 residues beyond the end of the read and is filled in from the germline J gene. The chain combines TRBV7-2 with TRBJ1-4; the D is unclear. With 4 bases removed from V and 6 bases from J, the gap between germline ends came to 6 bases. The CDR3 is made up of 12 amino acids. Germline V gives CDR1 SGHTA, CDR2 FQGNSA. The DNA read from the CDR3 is TGTGCCAGCAGCTCTAGAGATGAAAAA. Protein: CASSSRDEK. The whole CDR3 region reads CASSSRDEKLFF.

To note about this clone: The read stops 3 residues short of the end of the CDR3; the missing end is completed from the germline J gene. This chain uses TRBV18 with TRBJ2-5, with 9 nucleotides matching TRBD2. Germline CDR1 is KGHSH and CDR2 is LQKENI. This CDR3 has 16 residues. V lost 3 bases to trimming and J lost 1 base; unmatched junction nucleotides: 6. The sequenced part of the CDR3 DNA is TGTGCCAGCTCACCTTTAGGGACTAGCAGCCAAGAGACC. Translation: CASSPLGTSSQET. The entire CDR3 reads CASSPLGTSSQETQYF.

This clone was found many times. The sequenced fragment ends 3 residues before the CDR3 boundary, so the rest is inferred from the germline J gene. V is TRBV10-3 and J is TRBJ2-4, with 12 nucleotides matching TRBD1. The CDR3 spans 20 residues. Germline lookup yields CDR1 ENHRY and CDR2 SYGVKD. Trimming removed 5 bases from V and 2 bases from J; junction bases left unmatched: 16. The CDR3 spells CAISSSPGTGGFVSKNIQYF. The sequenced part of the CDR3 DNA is TGTGCCATCAGTAGTTCCCCCGGGACAGGGGGCTTTGTGTCCAAAAACATT.

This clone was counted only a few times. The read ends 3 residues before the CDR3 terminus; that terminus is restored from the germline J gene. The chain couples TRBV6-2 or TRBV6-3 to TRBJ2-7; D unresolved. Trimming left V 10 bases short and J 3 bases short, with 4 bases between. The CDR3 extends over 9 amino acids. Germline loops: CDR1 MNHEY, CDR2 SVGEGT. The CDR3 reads CAILYEQYF. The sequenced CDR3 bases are TGTGCCATACTCTACGAG.

CDR3 DNA, as far as it was read: TGTGCCAGCCCGGACAGGGGCTATGGC. Its translation is CASPDRGYG. The CDR3 in full is CASPDRGYGYTF. The chain employs TRBV2 and TRBJ1-2; 9 nucleotides line up with TRBD1. The read halts 3 residues ahead of the CDR3 end, with the missing end drawn from the germline J gene. The CDR3 runs 12 residues. From germline, CDR1 is SNHLY and CDR2 FYNNEI. V lost 8 bases and J lost 4; bases outside the gene matches: 2. The whole variable domain, remainder taken from reference TRBV2 and TRBJ1-2, is EPEVTQTPSHQVTQMGQEVILRCVPISNHLYFYWYRQILGQKVEFLVSFYNNEISEKSEIFDDQFSVERPDGSNFTLKIRSTKLEDSAMYFCASPDRGYGYTFGSGTRLTVV.

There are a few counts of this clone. CDR3 region: CAATRGTGHQPQHF. The CDR3 bases that were read are TGTGCCGCCACCCGAGGGACAGGGCATCAGCCC. V is TRBV2 and J is TRBJ1-5, with 9 bases fitting TRBD1. The read falls 3 residues short of the CDR3 end, and the missing part is taken from the germline J gene. Trimming removed 11 bases from V and 5 bases from J; junction bases left unmatched: 10. Germline V gene lookup returns CDR1 SNHLY and CDR2 FYNNEI. CDR3 size: 14 residues.

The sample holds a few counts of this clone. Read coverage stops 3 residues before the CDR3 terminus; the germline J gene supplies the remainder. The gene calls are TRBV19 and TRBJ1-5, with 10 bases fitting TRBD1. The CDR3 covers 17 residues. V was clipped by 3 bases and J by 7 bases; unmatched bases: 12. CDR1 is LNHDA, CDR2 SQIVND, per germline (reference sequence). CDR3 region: CASSIRPWGQGYQPQHF. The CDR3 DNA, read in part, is TGTGCCAGTAGTATTAGGCCGTGGGGACAGGGGTACCAGCCC.